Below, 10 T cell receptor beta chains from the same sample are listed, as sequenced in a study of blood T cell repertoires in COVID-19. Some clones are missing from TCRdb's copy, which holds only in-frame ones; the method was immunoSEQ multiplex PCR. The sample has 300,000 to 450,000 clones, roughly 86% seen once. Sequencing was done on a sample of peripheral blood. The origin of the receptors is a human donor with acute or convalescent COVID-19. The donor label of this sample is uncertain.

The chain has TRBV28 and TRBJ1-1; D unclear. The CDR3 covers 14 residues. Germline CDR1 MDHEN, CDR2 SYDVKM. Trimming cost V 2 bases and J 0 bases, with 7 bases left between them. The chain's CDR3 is CASSLGHMNTEAFF. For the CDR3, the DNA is TGTGCCAGCAGTTTAGGGCATATGAACACTGAAGCTTTCTTT.

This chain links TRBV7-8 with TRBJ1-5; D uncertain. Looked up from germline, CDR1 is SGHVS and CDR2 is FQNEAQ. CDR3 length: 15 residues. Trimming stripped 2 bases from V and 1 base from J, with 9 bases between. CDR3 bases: TGTGCCAGCAGCTTAACTCAGGTCAGCAATCAGCCCCAGCATTTT. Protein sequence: CASSLTQVSNQPQHF. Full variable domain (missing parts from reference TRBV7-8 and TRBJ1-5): GAGVSQSPRYKVAKRGQDVALRCDPISGHVSLFWYQQALGQGPEFLTYFQNEAQLDKSGLPSDRFFAERPEGSVSTLKIQRTQQEDSAVYLCASSLTQVSNQPQHFGDGTRLSIL.

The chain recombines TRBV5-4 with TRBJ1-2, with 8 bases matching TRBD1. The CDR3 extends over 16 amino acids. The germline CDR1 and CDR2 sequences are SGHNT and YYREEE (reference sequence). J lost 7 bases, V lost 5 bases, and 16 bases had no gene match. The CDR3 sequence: CASSSPNDRGLGGYTF. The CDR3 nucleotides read TGTGCCAGCAGTTCTCCAAACGACAGGGGACTGGGTGGCTACACCTTC.

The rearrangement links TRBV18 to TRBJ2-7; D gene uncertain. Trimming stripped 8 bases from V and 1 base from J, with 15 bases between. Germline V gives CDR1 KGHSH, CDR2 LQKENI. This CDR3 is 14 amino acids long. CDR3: CASAPLLNSYEQYF. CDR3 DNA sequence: TGTGCCAGCGCCCCTCTATTAAATTCCTACGAGCAGTACTTC.

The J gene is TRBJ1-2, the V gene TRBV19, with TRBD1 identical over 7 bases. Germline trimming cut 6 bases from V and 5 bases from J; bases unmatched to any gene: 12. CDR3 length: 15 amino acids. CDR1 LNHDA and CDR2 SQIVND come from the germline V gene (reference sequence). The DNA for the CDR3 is TGTGCCAGTAGGAAAACAGGGGTCGGGGAGTATGGCTACACCTTC. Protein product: CASRKTGVGEYGYTF.

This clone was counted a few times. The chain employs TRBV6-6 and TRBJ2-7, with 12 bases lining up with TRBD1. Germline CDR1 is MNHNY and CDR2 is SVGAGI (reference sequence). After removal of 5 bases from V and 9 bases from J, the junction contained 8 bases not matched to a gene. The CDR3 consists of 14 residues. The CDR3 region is CASSKGQGARWQYF. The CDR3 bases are TGTGCCAGCAGTAAGGGACAGGGGGCGCGCTGGCAGTACTTC.

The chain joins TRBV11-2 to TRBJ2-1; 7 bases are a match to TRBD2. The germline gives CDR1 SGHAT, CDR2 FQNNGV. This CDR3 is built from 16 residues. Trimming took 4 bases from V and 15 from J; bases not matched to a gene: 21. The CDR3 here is CASSSDPFVEGGLAFF. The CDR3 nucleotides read TGTGCCAGCAGCTCCGATCCCTTTGTCGAGGGAGGGCTGGCGTTCTTC.

The CDR3 is CASTDGQASFPYNEQFF. In nucleotides, the CDR3 is TGTGCCAGCACCGACGGACAGGCCTCGTTCCCCTACAATGAGCAGTTCTTC. The chain recombines TRBV28 with TRBJ2-1; TRBD1 matches at 7 bases. CDR1 and CDR2 from the germline V gene are MDHEN and SYDVKM. V lost 7 bases to trimming and J lost 2 bases; unmatched junction nucleotides: 14. The CDR3 covers 17 residues.

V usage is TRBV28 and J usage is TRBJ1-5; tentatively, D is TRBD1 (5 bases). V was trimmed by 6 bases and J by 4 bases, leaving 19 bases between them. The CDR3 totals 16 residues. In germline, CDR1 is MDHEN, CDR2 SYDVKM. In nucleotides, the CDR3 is TGTGCCAGCAGCCAGGGCCTTTCGGGGGAAAATCAGCCCCAGCATTTT. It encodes CASSQGLSGENQPQHF.

The CDR3 region is CSVEDPKQFF. In DNA, the CDR3 is TGCAGCGTTGAAGATCCCAAGCAGTTCTTC. This chain uses TRBV29-1 with TRBJ2-1; D remains ambiguous. The CDR3 has 10 amino acids. Trimming removed 0 bases at V and 11 bases at J, with 5 bases between. The germline gives CDR1 SQVTM, CDR2 ANQGSEA.